This TCR beta chain originates from a study of read filtering for tumor transcriptome and immune sequencing (dated by TCRdb to about 2020). A note on the overall study: The cohort had 17 male and more than 12 female patients with a mean age of around 70 years, ranging from about 45 to 90. By revised international staging, fewer than ten patients were R-ISS I, 16 were R-ISS II and 7 were R-ISS III. After DNase treatment, whole-transcriptome libraries were prepared using the TruSeq RNA Access Library Prep Kit. TCR-region mapped reads per sample ranged from about 3.5 to 11 million with IR-seq versus only 85 to 1273 with RNA-seq. The study compared TCR repertoires from targeted immune repertoire sequencing and bulk whole-transcriptome sequencing run on the same bone marrow samples. One main goal was a read-filtering strategy for immune repertoire data, in particular deciding whether clonotypes backed by only one read should be removed.

Overall study outcomes, separate from this receptor: Rather than purified T cells, the sorted CD138-negative fraction was a mixed bone marrow immune population. The correlation between IR-seq and RNA-seq shared clonotype proportions rose when single-read clonotypes were removed. In IR-seq, single-read clonotypes were about 81.9% of clonotypes but 3% to 4.5% of total reads; in RNA-seq they were 74.6% of clonotypes and about 41% of reads. IR-seq captured clonotypes at much higher depth and more reliably than RNA-seq, and smaller IR-seq throughput sufficed to identify most shared clonotypes.

TCR libraries were constructed from 400 ng RNA using the Immunoverse kit, and molecular barcoded adaptors covering alpha/delta and beta/gamma chains were employed. The same RNA used for transcriptome sequencing was used for TCR library preparation. Sequencing of TCR libraries was carried out on an Illumina HiSeq 4000 with 2 x 150 cycles. On the authors' methods: TCR reads were aligned to human V, D, J and C references and assembled into CDR3 clonotypes with MiXCR, including quality filtering and error correction. Clonotype counts and gene usage diversity were analyzed with the tcR package in R. Raw mapping reads were checked after the RNA-seq reads had been mapped by STAR aligner version 2.5.3a onto the human GRCh37 genome. To test how sequencing depth affects detected clonotypes, IR-seq fastq files were randomly downsampled with Seqtk 1.3. Using fastp trimming at Q25 and MiXCR clonotype assembly, TCRdb reanalyzed the public sequencing data and kept in-frame beta chains. Rows are combined by CDR3 protein, so each entry shows the most common genes and DNA. These V and J calls originate from TCRdb's pipeline instead of the authors' own analysis. Across this sample there are about 40,000 distinct CDR3 sequences, with about 13% seen only once. The ten largest clones take up about 25% of the sample.

Every patient had bone marrow sampled at the time of active disease. Isolation of bone marrow mononuclear cells was performed by Ficoll-Hypaque density gradient centrifugation. CD138-negative cells were obtained by negative selection after labeling with CD138 magnetic microbeads on a MACS separator, removing myeloma plasma cells. Purity of the isolated cells was checked by flow cytometry on an Attune NxT using CD138 antibodies. TRIzol reagent was used to extract total RNA, and a NanoDrop spectrophotometer was used to quantify the extracted RNA. For each patient, paired RNA-seq and IR-seq were run on the CD138-negative bone marrow sample from that patient. This clonotype was picked up many times. Its antigen is still unknown. No per-base quality is available; no much larger clone lies one base away. The CDR3 has 13 amino acids, counting the end cysteine and phenylalanine. Only the CDR3 DNA stays, 39 bases, in frame from base 1. CDR1 and CDR2 were assigned from the germline V gene as KGHDR and SFDVKD. Relative to germline, V is 5 bases shorter and J is 5 bases shorter, with 11 bases between their ends.

Sequenced: a population of CD138-negative cells sorted from bone marrow. This sample's cell subset or site label indicates: bone marrow mononuclear cells depleted of CD138+ plasma/myeloma cells by negative magnetic selection. The chain employs TRBV24-1 and TRBJ2-5; there is no confident call for the D gene. The origin of this receptor is a donor at least 40 years old with multiple myeloma. The bases are TGTGCCACCAGTGGGTCGTGGATGGAGACCCAGTACTTC. It specifies CATSGSWMETQYF.